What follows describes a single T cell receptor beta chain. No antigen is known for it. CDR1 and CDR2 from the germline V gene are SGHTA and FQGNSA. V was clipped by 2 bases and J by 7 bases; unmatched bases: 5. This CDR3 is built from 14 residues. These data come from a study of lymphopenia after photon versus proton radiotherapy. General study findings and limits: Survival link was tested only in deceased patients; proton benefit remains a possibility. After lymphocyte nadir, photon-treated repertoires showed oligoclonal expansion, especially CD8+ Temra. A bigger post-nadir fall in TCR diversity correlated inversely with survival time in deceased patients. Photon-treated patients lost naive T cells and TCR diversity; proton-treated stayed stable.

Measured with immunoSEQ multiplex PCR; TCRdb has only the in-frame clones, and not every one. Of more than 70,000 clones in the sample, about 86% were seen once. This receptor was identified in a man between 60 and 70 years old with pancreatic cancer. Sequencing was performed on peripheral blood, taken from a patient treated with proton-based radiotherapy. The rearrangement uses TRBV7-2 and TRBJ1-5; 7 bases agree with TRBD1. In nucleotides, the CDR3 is TGTGCCAGCAGCTTAACCGGACAGGCCCAGCCCCAGCATTTT. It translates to CASSLTGQAQPQHF.